Sequencing of this T cell receptor beta chain was carried out in a study of identical twins. General study points: Clonotypes of the beta chain that were abundant in cord blood carried fewer insertions (memory repertoires showed none). Instead of following the same donors, the conclusions were based on cross-sectional statistical analysis. Invariant MAIT and iNKT cells could partly confound zero-insertion analyses.

The table lists this clonotype with many counts. Its antigen is not identified. Germline CDR1 is SGDLS and CDR2 is YYNGEE. V shed 0 bases and J shed 0 bases, with 10 bases lying between them. The CDR3 sequence is 16 residues long. The authors used template switching to add a universal primer site and gave cDNA unique molecular identifiers. TCRdb called the 5' RACE reads again in MiXCR, with one record for every CDR3 protein. The repertoire includes a few hundred thousand distinct CDR3 sequences, about 18% of them detected once, and 12% sits in the top ten. Sample: naive T cells sorted from blood. This chain links TRBV9 with TRBJ2-1; possible D gene TRBD2, 6 bases. The clonotype comes from a middle-aged man in good health. CDR3 nucleotide sequence: TGTGCCAGCAGCGTAGGGACTACGAGCTCCTACAATGAGCAGTTCTTC. Protein: CASSVGTTSSYNEQFF. The whole variable domain, remainder taken from reference TRBV9 and TRBJ2-1, is DSGVTQTPKHLITATGQRVTLRCSPRSGDLSVYWYQQSLDQGLQFLIQYYNGEERAKGNILERFSAQQFPDLHSELNLSSLELGDSALYFCASSVGTTSSYNEQFFGPGTRLTVL.